This T cell receptor (beta chain) was identified in a study of blood T cells in healthy people across ages. Study-wide background: Through template switching, about one barcoded beta molecule was captured per two T cells, as measured in model experiments. Study-level points and caveats: Diversity figures derived from one million T cells were judged to underestimate the true value.

In the case of this clonotype: Its antigen is unidentified.

A second PCR, run for roughly 7 to 12 cycles, used a sample-barcoded 5' primer plus a J-beta primer mix. MiXCR, run by TCRdb on the 5' RACE reads, gives a single entry per CDR3 protein. The sample has about a million distinct CDR3 sequences, approximately 49% seen once. The CDR3 totals 14 residues. Trimming stripped 5 bases from V and 1 base from J, with 12 bases between. Germline values: CDR1 MNHNS, CDR2 SASEGT. Sequenced input: blood. This rearrangement joins TRBV6-1 to TRBJ2-7; D might be TRBD2 (5 bases). The TCR comes from a man aged 25-40 years in good health. DNA for the CDR3: TGTGCCAGCAGTACTAGAGCTAATTCCTACGAGCAGTACTTC. Its protein product is CASSTRANSYEQYF.